This T cell receptor (beta chain) was sequenced during a study of cytomegalovirus exposure and HLA in healthy donors. The PCR used 60 Vbeta and 13 Jbeta primers. Profiling relied on immunoSEQ multiplex PCR, and the TCRdb table lists in-frame clones only, not all of them. The sample yields about 200,000 clones, 82% seen once. Sequencing was done on a sample of PBMCs. This TCR derives from a boy younger than 10 in good health and CMV-seronegative.

CDR3 in amino acids: CASSLGFRETQYF. The CDR3 DNA reads as TGTGCCAGCAGCTTAGGCTTCAGGGAGACCCAGTACTTC. The chain carries TRBV7-2 and TRBJ2-5; no firm D call. This CDR3 region has 13 residues. V was clipped by 1 base and J by 5 bases, with 8 bases between them. The V gene's germline CDR1 is SGHTA and CDR2 FQGNSA.